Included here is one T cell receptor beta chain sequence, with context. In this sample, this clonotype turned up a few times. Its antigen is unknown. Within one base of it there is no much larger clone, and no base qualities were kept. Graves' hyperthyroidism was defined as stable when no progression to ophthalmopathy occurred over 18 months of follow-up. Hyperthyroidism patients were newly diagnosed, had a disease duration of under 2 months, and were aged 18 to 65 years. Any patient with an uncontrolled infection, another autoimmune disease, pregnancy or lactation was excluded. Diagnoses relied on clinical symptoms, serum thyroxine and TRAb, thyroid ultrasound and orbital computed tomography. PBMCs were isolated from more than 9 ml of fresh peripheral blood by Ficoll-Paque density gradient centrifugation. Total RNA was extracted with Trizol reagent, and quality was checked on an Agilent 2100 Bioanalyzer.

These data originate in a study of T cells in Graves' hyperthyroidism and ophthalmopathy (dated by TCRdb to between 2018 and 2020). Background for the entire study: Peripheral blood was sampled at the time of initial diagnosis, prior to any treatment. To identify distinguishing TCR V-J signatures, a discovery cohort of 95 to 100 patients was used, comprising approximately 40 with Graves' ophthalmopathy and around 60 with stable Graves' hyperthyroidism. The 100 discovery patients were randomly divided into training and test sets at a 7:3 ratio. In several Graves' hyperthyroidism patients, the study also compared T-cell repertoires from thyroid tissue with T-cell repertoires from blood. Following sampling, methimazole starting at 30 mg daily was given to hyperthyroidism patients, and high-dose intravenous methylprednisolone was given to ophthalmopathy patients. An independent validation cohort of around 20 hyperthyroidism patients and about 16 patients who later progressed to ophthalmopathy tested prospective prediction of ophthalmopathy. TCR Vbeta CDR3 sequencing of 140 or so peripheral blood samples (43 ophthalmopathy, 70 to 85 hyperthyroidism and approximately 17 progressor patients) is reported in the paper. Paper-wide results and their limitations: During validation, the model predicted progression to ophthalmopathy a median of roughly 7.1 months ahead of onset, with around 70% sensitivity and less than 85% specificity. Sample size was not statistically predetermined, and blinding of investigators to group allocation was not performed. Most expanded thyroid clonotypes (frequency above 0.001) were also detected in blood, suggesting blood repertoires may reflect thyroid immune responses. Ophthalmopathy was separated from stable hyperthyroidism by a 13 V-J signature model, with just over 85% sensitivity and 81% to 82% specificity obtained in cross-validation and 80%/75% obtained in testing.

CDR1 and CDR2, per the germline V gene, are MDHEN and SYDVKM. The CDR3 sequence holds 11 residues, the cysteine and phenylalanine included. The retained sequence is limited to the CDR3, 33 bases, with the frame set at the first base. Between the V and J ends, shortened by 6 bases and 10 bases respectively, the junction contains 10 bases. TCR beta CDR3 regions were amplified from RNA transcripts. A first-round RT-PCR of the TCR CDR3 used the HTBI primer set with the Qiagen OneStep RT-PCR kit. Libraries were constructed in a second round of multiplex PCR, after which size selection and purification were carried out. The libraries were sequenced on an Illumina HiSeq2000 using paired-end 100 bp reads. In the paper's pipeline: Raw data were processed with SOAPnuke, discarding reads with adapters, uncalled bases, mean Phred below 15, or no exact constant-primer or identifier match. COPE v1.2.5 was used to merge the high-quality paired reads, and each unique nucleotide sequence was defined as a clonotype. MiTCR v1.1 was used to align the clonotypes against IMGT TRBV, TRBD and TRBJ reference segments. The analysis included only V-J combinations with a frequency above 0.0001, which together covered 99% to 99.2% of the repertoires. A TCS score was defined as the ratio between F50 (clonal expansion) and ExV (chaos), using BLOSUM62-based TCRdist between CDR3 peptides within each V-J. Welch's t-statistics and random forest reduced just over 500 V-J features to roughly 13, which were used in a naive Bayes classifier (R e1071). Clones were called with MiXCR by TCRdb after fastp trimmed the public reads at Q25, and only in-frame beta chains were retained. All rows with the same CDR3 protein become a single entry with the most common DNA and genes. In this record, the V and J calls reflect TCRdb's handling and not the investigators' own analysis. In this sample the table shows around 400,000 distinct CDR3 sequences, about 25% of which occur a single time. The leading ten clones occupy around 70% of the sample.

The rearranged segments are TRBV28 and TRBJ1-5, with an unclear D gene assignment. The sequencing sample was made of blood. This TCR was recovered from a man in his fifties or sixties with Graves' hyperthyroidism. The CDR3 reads CASSILPPQHF. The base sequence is TGTGCCAGCAGCATCCTACCTCCCCAGCATTTT.